The next 16 T cell receptor beta chains were all read from a single sample in a study of siplizumab effects on memory and regulatory T cells (dated by TCRdb to about 2019). Library method: the immunoSEQ multiplex PCR assay. This is the immuneACCESS table as TCRdb keeps it, with only in-frame sequences that have V and J called. A part of the clones is gone; compared with another copy, unresolved V genes explain less than half, and the rest is unexplained. This sample holds about 50,000 clones; more than 85% were observed only once. The ten most abundant clones make up under 0.35% of the sample. Sequenced sample: naive CD8+ T cells sorted from blood. Read against the paper, the sample's cell subset or site label means: unstimulated naive T cells. These receptors all stem from a human donor in good health.

The gene calls are TRBV5-8 and TRBJ1-2; the D is unclear. This CDR3 has 11 amino acids. Germline V gene sequence: CDR1 SGHTS, CDR2 YDEGEE. Trimming shortened V by 0 bases and J by 7 bases, and 4 bases separated the two germline ends. CDR3 sequence: CASSLVSGYTF. DNA of the CDR3: TGTGCCAGCAGCTTGGTATCTGGCTACACCTTC.

The J gene is TRBJ2-3, the V gene TRBV15, with 11 bases aligning to TRBD2. V shed 1 base, J shed 5 bases, and the junction held 5 bases outside the gene matches. Germline V gene data show CDR1 as LNHNV and CDR2 as YYDKDF (reference sequence). The CDR3 contains 16 residues. CDR3 loop: CATSRALAGVGDTQYF. CDR3 DNA sequence: TGTGCCACCAGCAGAGCACTAGCGGGAGTGGGAGATACGCAGTATTTT.

The chain employs TRBV7-6 and TRBJ1-5, with D uncertain. V shed 3 bases and J shed 2 bases, with 11 bases lying between them. CDR1 is SGHVS, CDR2 FNYEAQ, per germline. CDR3 length: 15 residues. Here the CDR3 reads CASSFGDSGNQPQHF. CDR3 sequence (DNA): TGTGCCAGCAGCTTCGGAGATTCTGGCAATCAGCCCCAGCATTTT. The entire variable domain, with the rest obtained from reference TRBV7-6 and TRBJ1-5, is as follows: GAGVSQSPRYKVTKRGQDVALRCDPISGHVSLYWYRQALGQGPEFLTYFNYEAQQDKSGLPNDRFSAERPEGSISTLTIQRTEQRDSAMYRCASSFGDSGNQPQHFGDGTRLSIL.

This clone has only a few counts. The rearrangement links TRBV7-9 to TRBJ1-5; D gene ambiguous. The CDR3 loop spans 15 amino acids. Trimming left V 6 bases short and J 0 bases short, with 12 bases between. The germline CDR1 and CDR2 sequences are SEHNR and FQNEAQ (reference sequence). CDR3 sequence (DNA): TGTGCCAGCAGTCCAACATCGTATAGCAATCAGCCCCAGCATTTT. Translating it yields CASSPTSYSNQPQHF.

This clone was counted only a few times. The V gene is TRBV19, the J gene TRBJ1-2; unclear D gene. The CDR3 length is 13 residues. Trimming took off 4 bases at V and 1 base at J, with 7 bases between the two ends. CDR1 is LNHDA, CDR2 SQIVND, per germline (reference sequence). The CDR3 here is CASSREDNYGYTF. The CDR3, as DNA: TGTGCCAGTAGTAGAGAGGATAACTATGGCTACACCTTC.

The genes are TRBV6-5 and TRBJ1-1; D unresolved. The V and J ends lost 2 bases and 6 bases respectively, with 10 bases between them. The CDR3 sequence is 13 residues long. Germline assignment: CDR1 MNHEY and CDR2 SVGAGI. The CDR3 region is CASSYGSAAEAFF. CDR3 sequence (DNA): TGTGCCAGCAGTTACGGGTCGGCGGCTGAAGCTTTCTTT.

The genes are TRBV10-3 and TRBJ2-7, with 8 bases matching TRBD1. J lost 5 bases, V lost 2 bases, and 5 bases had no gene match. This CDR3 region has 14 residues. Germline CDR1 is ENHRY and CDR2 is SYGVKD. The CDR3 coding sequence is TGTGCCATCAGTGAGGGACAGGGTCCCCACGAGCAGTACTTC. Translation gives CAISEGQGPHEQYF.

This clone showed up just once. The V and J genes are TRBV5-1 and TRBJ1-1, with no clear D. Germline loops: CDR1 SGHRS, CDR2 YFSETQ. CDR3 length: 11 amino acids. The V end was cut by 0 bases, the J end by 12 bases, with 9 bases between. The CDR3 protein is CASSLVGETFF. CDR3 sequence (DNA): TGCGCCAGCAGCTTGGTTGGGGAAACTTTCTTT. Drawing the rest from reference TRBV5-1 and TRBJ1-1, the complete variable domain is KAGVTQTPRYLIKTRGQQVTLSCSPISGHRSVSWYQQTPGQGLQFLFEYFSETQRNKGNFPGRFSGRQFSNSRSEMNVSTLELGDSALYLCASSLVGETFFGQGTRLTVV.

V is TRBV4-2 and J is TRBJ2-2; 8 bases line up with TRBD1. The germline CDR1 and CDR2 sequences are LGHNA and YNFKEQ. Unmatched junction bases numbered 8, after V lost 3 bases and J lost 8 bases. The CDR3 is 15 amino acids. For the CDR3, the DNA is TGTGCCAGCAGCCAGGACCCAGGGGGCCTTGGGGAGCTGTTTTTT. This translates into CASSQDPGGLGELFF.

This chain joins TRBV5-5 and TRBJ1-1; perhaps TRBD1 as D (5 bases). Germline lookup yields CDR1 SGHKS and CDR2 YYEKEE (reference sequence). V dropped 3 bases and J dropped 3 bases, with 12 bases sitting between them. CDR3 size: 14 residues. The CDR3 region is CASSWAPGHTEAFF. Here the CDR3 DNA reads TGTGCCAGCAGCTGGGCCCCGGGGCACACTGAAGCTTTCTTT.

The chain recombines TRBV9 with TRBJ2-2; 12 positions agree with TRBD2. The germline V gene has CDR1 SGDLS and CDR2 YYNGEE. Germline trimming cut 4 bases from V and 7 bases from J; bases unmatched to any gene: 2. The CDR3 consists of 14 residues. CDR3 bases: TGTGCCAGCAGCATGGGACTAGCGGGCGGGGAGCTGTTTTTT. Amino acid sequence: CASSMGLAGGELFF.

CDR3 protein: CASSLAQVEQFF. CDR3 bases: TGTGCCAGCAGCTTAGCGCAAGTGGAGCAGTTCTTC. The J gene is TRBJ2-1, the V gene TRBV7-9; D is unclear. The CDR3 is 12 amino acids. Germline values: CDR1 SEHNR, CDR2 FQNEAQ (reference sequence). Trimming stripped 0 bases from V and 10 bases from J, with 7 bases between.

V and J are TRBV4-1 and TRBJ2-1, with a possible D match to TRBD1 (5 bases). The CDR3 runs 15 residues. The germline V gene encodes CDR1 MGHRA and CDR2 YSYEKL. With 0 bases removed from V and 2 bases from J, the gap between germline ends came to 8 bases. Written as DNA, the CDR3 is TGCGCCAGCAGCCAAGATGAAGGGGCCTACAATGAGCAGTTCTTC. It is translated as CASSQDEGAYNEQFF.

This chain links TRBV7-2 with TRBJ2-3; D remains ambiguous. CDR1 and CDR2 (germline): SGHTA, FQGNSA. V dropped 2 bases and J dropped 5 bases, with 5 bases sitting between them. The CDR3 length is 12 residues. The CDR3 sequence: CASSLWGDTQYF. DNA for the CDR3: TGTGCCAGCAGCTTATGGGGAGATACGCAGTATTTT.

V is TRBV30 and J is TRBJ2-1, with 8 bases that match TRBD2. This CDR3 region has 19 residues. Germline V CDR1 and CDR2: GTSNPN, SVGIG (reference sequence). V lost 0 bases to trimming and J lost 1 base; unmatched junction nucleotides: 14. CDR3 coding DNA: TGTGCCTGGAGTGTGGGTCCGGGACTAGAGAGTTATTCCTACAATGAGCAGTTCTTC. Translation gives CAWSVGPGLESYSYNEQFF.

V is TRBV4-1 and J is TRBJ1-5; no definite D call. The CDR3 has 14 amino acids. In germline, CDR1 is MGHRA, CDR2 YSYEKL. V lost 0 bases and J 11 bases, leaving 14 bases between the germline ends. Written as DNA, the CDR3 is TGCGCCAGCAGCCAAGATCCCCATGGGGAAGCCCAGCATTTT. Its protein product is CASSQDPHGEAQHF.